This record looks at one TCR beta chain sequence and its context. Trimming left V 2 bases short and J 5 bases short, with 10 bases between. Per the germline V gene, CDR1 is SGHRS and CDR2 is YFSETQ. The CDR3 has 13 residues. In the source study's methods: Amplified reference gene primers provided the basis for estimating nucleated cell counts. The assay was immunoSEQ multiplex PCR, and TCRdb's table has in-frame clones only and misses some. V and J calls and clone size follow that table, whereas D and trimming were derived from the DNA. The sample lists around 58,000 clones; about 93% were seen once. These data originate in a study of blood T cell repertoires in COVID-19.

The chain has TRBV5-1 and TRBJ1-2, with no clear D. Sequenced input: peripheral blood. The source is a human donor with active COVID-19. The donor label of this sample is uncertain. The CDR3 protein is CASSFDQTYGYTF. CDR3 coding DNA: TGCGCCAGCAGCTTTGACCAGACTTATGGCTACACCTTC.